These 18 T cell receptor beta chains share one sample of origin, sequenced in a study of human T cells and chemical hapten exposure. Time point described: pre-sensitization, week 0. Treatment noted: therapeutic diphenylcyclopropenone sensitization with weekly scalp DPC. One entry per CDR3 protein, called by TCRdb with MiXCR from the RACE reads. The table has roughly 100,000 distinct CDR3 sequences, 8% to 10% seen once. Sequenced here: whole blood, sampled in connection with sensitization to the hapten diphenylcyclopropenone (DPC). All receptors derive from a woman aged 40-49 years with alopecia areata. Some clones in this sample may be carry-over from other donors' samples.

This clonotype has ten or more counts. The chain couples TRBV7-2 to TRBJ1-2, with TRBD1 as a possible D gene (5 bases). Germline V gives CDR1 SGHTA, CDR2 FQGNSA. The CDR3 consists of 15 residues. V was cut by 6 bases and J by 4 bases, with 18 bases left in between. The CDR3 sequence is CASSRVQGGTYGYTF. CDR3 DNA sequence: TGTGCCAGCAGTAGGGTCCAGGGAGGGACCTATGGCTACACCTTC.

There are many counts of this clonotype. The gene calls are TRBV29-1 and TRBJ2-7; the D is unclear. Germline V gives CDR1 SQVTM, CDR2 ANQGSEA. Trimming left V 6 bases short and J 2 bases short, with 17 bases between. CDR3 length: 14 residues. CDR3 in amino acids: CSVAIGQATYEQYF. CDR3 sequence (DNA): TGCAGCGTGGCTATAGGGCAGGCTACCTACGAGCAGTACTTC.

The V gene is TRBV7-2, the J gene TRBJ2-7; D may correspond to TRBD1 or TRBD2 (5 bases each). CDR1 is SGHTA and CDR2 is FQGNSA in the germline V gene. This CDR3 spans 16 amino acids. Trimming cost V 1 base and J 0 bases, with 13 bases left between them. CDR3 amino acids: CASSLGGTLPSYEQYF. The CDR3 DNA is TGTGCCAGCAGCTTAGGAGGGACGCTGCCCTCCTACGAGCAGTACTTC.

Many counts were recorded for this clonotype. As DNA, the CDR3 is TGTGCCAGCTCGGAAGGGACAGGGGAAACTTACGAGCAGTACTTC. Amino acid sequence: CASSEGTGETYEQYF. The V call is TRBV7-9, the J call TRBJ2-7; 10 nucleotides agree with TRBD1. Germline lookup yields CDR1 SEHNR and CDR2 FQNEAQ (reference sequence). This CDR3 comprises 15 residues. V gave up 8 bases and J gave up 4 bases; unmatched junction bases: 11.

This clonotype was counted many times. CDR3 amino acids: CASSAGQEGETQYF. Here the CDR3 DNA reads TGCGCCAGCAGCGCCGGACAGGAGGGAGAGACCCAGTACTTC. The V call is TRBV5-1, the J call TRBJ2-5; the D gene is possibly TRBD1 (7 bases). V was trimmed by 4 bases and J by 4 bases, leaving 14 bases between them. In germline, CDR1 is SGHRS, CDR2 YFSETQ. The CDR3 covers 14 residues. The full variable domain, completed using reference TRBV5-1 and TRBJ2-5, is KAGVTQTPRYLIKTRGQQVTLSCSPISGHRSVSWYQQTPGQGLQFLFEYFSETQRNKGNFPGRFSGRQFSNSRSEMNVSTLELGDSALYLCASSAGQEGETQYFGPGTRLLVL.

This clonotype has a count of ten or more. The chain joins TRBV14 to TRBJ1-2; D is perhaps TRBD1 (5 bases). Trimming cost V 4 bases and J 2 bases, with 8 bases left between them. Germline CDR1 is SGHDN and CDR2 is FVKESK. This CDR3 region has 13 residues. CDR3 nucleotide sequence: TGTGCCAGCAGCCTGACAGAGAACTATGGCTACACCTTC. It is translated as CASSLTENYGYTF.

The rearrangement uses TRBV6-1 and TRBJ1-2; D gene uncertain. CDR3 length: 10 residues. The germline V gene has CDR1 MNHNS and CDR2 SASEGT. The chain's CDR3 is CAAAGYGYTF. In nucleotides, the CDR3 is TGTGCAGCTGCTGGCTATGGCTACACCTTC.

J is TRBJ2-2 and V is TRBV20-1, with 7 positions matching TRBD1. Trimming cost V 0 bases and J 6 bases; bases outside gene matches: 13. This CDR3 has 17 residues. CDR1 and CDR2 (germline): DFQATT, SNEGSKA (reference sequence). CDR3 amino acids: CSARDLVRQGVAGELFF. The CDR3 DNA reads as TGCAGTGCTAGAGATCTTGTCCGACAGGGCGTAGCCGGGGAGCTGTTTTTT.

On this clonotype: Being one base from a much bigger clone, this may be a read error. The chain is built from TRBV6-5 and TRBJ2-3, with D possibly called TRBD1 or TRBD2 (7 bases each). The CDR3 has 18 residues. Trimming removed 0 bases from V and 4 bases from J, with 20 bases in between. CDR1 and CDR2 (germline): MNHEY, SVGAGI. The CDR3 coding sequence is TGTGCCAGCAGTTACTCAATCTGGCAGGGGGGGGAGGCAGATACGCAGTATTTT. Amino acids: CASSYSIWQGGEADTQYF.

This clonotype was seen repeatedly, ten times or more. V is TRBV3-1 and J is TRBJ2-3; a possible D gene is TRBD2 (5 bases). Germline CDR1 and CDR2: LGHDT and YNNKEL (reference sequence). V lost 3 bases, J lost 0 bases, and 10 bases lay in between. The CDR3 is 15 residues long. The CDR3 spells CASSQGRGSTDTQYF. The CDR3 DNA reads TGTGCCAGCAGCCAGGGCCGGGGAAGCACAGATACGCAGTATTTT.

This clonotype was seen just once. The CDR3 loop is CASSSGWNTEAFF. In nucleotides, the CDR3 is TGTGCCAGCAGCTCCGGCTGGAACACTGAAGCTTTCTTT. This chain joins TRBV11-3 and TRBJ1-1, with D hard to call. V was pared by 4 bases and J by 1 base, with 7 bases between. The length of the CDR3 is 13 residues. Germline CDR1 reads SGHNT; CDR2 reads YENEEA.

In its sample, this clonotype was seen many times. The V call is TRBV11-2, the J call TRBJ2-2; a weak D match, TRBD1 (5 bases). The V end was cut by 6 bases, the J end by 8 bases, with 10 bases between. Germline CDR1 is SGHAT and CDR2 is FQNNGV. The CDR3 contains 12 residues. CDR3: CASRPQGGELFF. CDR3 sequence (DNA): TGTGCCAGCAGGCCTCAGGGAGGGGAGCTGTTTTTT.

This clonotype was counted many times. V usage is TRBV18 and J usage is TRBJ1-6; D is unclear. The V and J ends lost 4 bases and 8 bases respectively, with 15 bases between them. The CDR3 has 15 residues. CDR1 is KGHSH, CDR2 LQKENI, per germline. The CDR3 loop is CASSRASNQDSPLHF. Here the CDR3 DNA reads TGTGCCAGCTCACGGGCTTCAAACCAGGATTCACCCCTCCACTTT.

This clonotype was observed a handful of times. The chain uses TRBV20-1 and TRBJ1-2, with a possible D match to TRBD1 (5 bases). Germline V gene lookup returns CDR1 DFQATT and CDR2 SNEGSKA (reference sequence). This CDR3 comprises 11 residues. CDR3 nucleotide sequence: TGCAGCTCCAGGGAGTCCTATGGCTACACCTTC. Its protein is CSSRESYGYTF.

At least ten counts were recorded for this clonotype. The chain is built from TRBV3-1 and TRBJ1-5; 8 bases match TRBD1. The germline CDR1 and CDR2 sequences are LGHDT and YNNKEL (reference sequence). V was clipped by 1 base and J by 0 bases; unmatched bases: 8. The CDR3 extends over 18 amino acids. CDR3: CASSQGLDRVNSNQPQHF. DNA of the CDR3: TGTGCCAGCAGCCAAGGCCTGGACAGGGTAAATAGCAATCAGCCCCAGCATTTT.

This clonotype was observed at least ten times. The CDR3: CASSRPGFSGNTIYF. Here the CDR3 DNA reads TGTGCCAGCAGCCGTCCGGGATTCTCTGGAAACACCATATATTTT. The chain uses TRBV6-2 or TRBV6-3 and TRBJ1-3; D call uncertain. Trimming shortened V by 6 bases and J by 0 bases, and 12 bases separated the two germline ends. Germline V gene sequence: CDR1 MNHEY, CDR2 SVGEGT. The CDR3 is 15 residues long.

At least ten counts were recorded for this clonotype. The chain carries TRBV7-9 and TRBJ1-4; TRBD1 is a possible D gene (5 bases). Germline lookup yields CDR1 SEHNR and CDR2 FQNEAQ (reference sequence). The CDR3 length is 15 residues. Trimming took off 2 bases at V and 4 bases at J, with 11 bases between the two ends. CDR3 in DNA: TGTGCCAGCAGCTTATACGGGACGGTTAATGAAAAACTGTTTTTT. This gives the protein CASSLYGTVNEKLFF.

This clonotype was seen ten or more times. V and J are TRBV7-9 and TRBJ2-7; D remains unclear. Germline V gene sequence: CDR1 SEHNR, CDR2 FQNEAQ (reference sequence). V lost 3 bases and J lost 7, with 16 bases in between. This CDR3 comprises 14 residues. The CDR3 DNA sequence: TGTGCCAGCAGCTTTGGGGTGACCTTAGGGGAGCAGTACTTC. Translation: CASSFGVTLGEQYF.